The 6 T cell receptor beta chains listed next were all sequenced from one sample in a study of CD8 T cells in Susac syndrome. The RNA, about 0.5 to 1 ug, was put through reverse transcription using random hexamers. TCRdb independently ran MiXCR on the immunoSEQ multiplex PCR reads; one entry per CDR3 protein. The table lists nearly 25,000 distinct CDR3 sequences, around 95% of them singletons. The sample taken for sequencing was CD8+ T cells from PBMCs. Source of these receptors: a human donor with Susac syndrome.

The chain carries TRBV6-6 and TRBJ2-3, with TRBD2 identical over 7 bases. The trim removed 7 bases at V and 2 bases at J, leaving 12 bases unmatched. Germline V gives CDR1 MNHNY, CDR2 SVGAGI (reference sequence). This CDR3 region has 16 residues. The CDR3: CASNFWGGSPTDTQYF. The DNA for the CDR3 is TGTGCCAGCAACTTCTGGGGGGGGTCCCCCACAGATACGCAGTATTTT.

The chain combines TRBV29-1 with TRBJ2-5; 9 bases agree with TRBD1. With 2 bases clipped from V and 5 bases from J, the junction kept 3 bases outside the gene matches. Germline V gene data show CDR1 as SQVTM and CDR2 as ANQGSEA. The CDR3 has 13 amino acids. For the CDR3, the DNA is TGCAGCGTTGAACGGGACAGGGAGGAGACCCAGTACTTC. This codes for CSVERDREETQYF.

This chain joins TRBV5-1 and TRBJ2-5; perhaps TRBD1 as D (6 bases). The V gene lost 5 bases and the J gene lost 4 bases, with 12 bases spanning the gap. The CDR3 contains 13 residues. Germline lookup yields CDR1 SGHRS and CDR2 YFSETQ. The CDR3 loop reads CASSAGVRETQYF. In nucleotides, the CDR3 is TGCGCCAGCAGTGCAGGGGTCCGAGAGACCCAGTACTTC.

The rearrangement joins TRBV19 to TRBJ2-7; 9 nucleotides match TRBD1. The V and J ends lost 4 bases and 4 bases, in that order; junction bases with no gene match: 8. CDR1 is LNHDA, CDR2 SQIVND, per germline (reference sequence). This CDR3 has 15 residues. In DNA, the CDR3 is TGTGCCAGTAGTACCGGGACAGGGAGCCCATACGAGCAGTACTTC. Amino acids: CASSTGTGSPYEQYF.

The rearrangement uses TRBV5-6 and TRBJ1-1; D unresolved. From germline, CDR1 is SGHDT and CDR2 YYEEEE. V was cut by 4 bases and J by 1 base, with 8 bases left in between. The CDR3 extends over 13 amino acids. CDR3 in amino acids: CASSTDGNTEAFF. The CDR3 nucleotides are TGTGCCAGCAGCACCGACGGGAACACTGAAGCTTTCTTT.

The chain recombines TRBV15 with TRBJ1-4; 8 bases map to TRBD1. V lost 0 bases and J lost 4; bases outside the gene matches: 4. This CDR3 region has 16 residues. Germline V lookup: CDR1 LNHNV, CDR2 YYDKDF (reference sequence). The CDR3 DNA reads as TGTGCCACCAGCAGAGACCAGGACAGGGATAATGAAAAACTGTTTTTT. This gives the protein CATSRDQDRDNEKLFF.